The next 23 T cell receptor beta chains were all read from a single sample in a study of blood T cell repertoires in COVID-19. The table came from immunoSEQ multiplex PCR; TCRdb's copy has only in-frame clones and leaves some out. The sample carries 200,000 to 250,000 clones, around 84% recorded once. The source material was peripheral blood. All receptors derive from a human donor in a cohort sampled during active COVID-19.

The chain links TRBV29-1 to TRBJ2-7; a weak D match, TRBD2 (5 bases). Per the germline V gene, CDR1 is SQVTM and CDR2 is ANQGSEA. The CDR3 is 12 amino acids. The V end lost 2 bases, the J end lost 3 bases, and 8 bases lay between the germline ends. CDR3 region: CSVENRDYEQYF. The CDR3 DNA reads TGCAGCGTTGAAAATCGGGACTACGAGCAGTACTTC.

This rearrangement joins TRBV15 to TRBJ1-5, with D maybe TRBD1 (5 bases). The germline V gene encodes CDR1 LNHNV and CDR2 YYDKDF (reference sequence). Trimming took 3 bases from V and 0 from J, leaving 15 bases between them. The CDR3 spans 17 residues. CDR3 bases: TGTGCCACCAGCAGGTCGTACGGACAATATAGCAATCAGCCCCAGCATTTT. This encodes CATSRSYGQYSNQPQHF.

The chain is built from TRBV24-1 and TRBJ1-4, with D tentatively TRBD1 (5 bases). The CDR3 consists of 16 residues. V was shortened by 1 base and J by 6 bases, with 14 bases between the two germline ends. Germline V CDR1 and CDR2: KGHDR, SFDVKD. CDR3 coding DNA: TGTGCCACCAGTGATTTTCCGGGGGAGAGGTATGAAAAACTGTTTTTT. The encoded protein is CATSDFPGERYEKLFF.

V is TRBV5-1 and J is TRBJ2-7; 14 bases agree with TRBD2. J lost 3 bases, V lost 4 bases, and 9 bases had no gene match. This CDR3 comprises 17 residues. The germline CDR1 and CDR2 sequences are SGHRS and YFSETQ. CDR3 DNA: TGCGCCAGCAGCACGGGACTAGCGGGGGCCGCCTACTACGAGCAGTACTTC. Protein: CASSTGLAGAAYYEQYF. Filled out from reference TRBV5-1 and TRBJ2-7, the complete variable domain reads KAGVTQTPRYLIKTRGQQVTLSCSPISGHRSVSWYQQTPGQGLQFLFEYFSETQRNKGNFPGRFSGRQFSNSRSEMNVSTLELGDSALYLCASSTGLAGAAYYEQYFGPGTRLTVT.

This CDR3 reads CASSPGQGNQPQHF. The CDR3 coding sequence is TGTGCCAGCAGCCCCGGACAGGGCAATCAGCCCCAGCATTTT. The rearrangement links TRBV3-1 (or the pseudogene TRBV3-2) to TRBJ1-5, with 7 bases aligning to TRBD1. The CDR3 loop spans 14 amino acids. Germline V gene sequence: CDR1 LGHDT, CDR2 YNNKEL (reference sequence). With 4 bases clipped from V and 2 bases from J, the junction kept 2 bases outside the gene matches.

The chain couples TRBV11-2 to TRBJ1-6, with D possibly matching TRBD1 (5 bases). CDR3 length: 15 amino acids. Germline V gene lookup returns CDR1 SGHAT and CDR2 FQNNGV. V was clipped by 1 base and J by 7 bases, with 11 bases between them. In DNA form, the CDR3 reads TGTGCCAGCAGCTTAGTGGGGCAGGCGAATTCACCCCTCCACTTT. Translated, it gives CASSLVGQANSPLHF.

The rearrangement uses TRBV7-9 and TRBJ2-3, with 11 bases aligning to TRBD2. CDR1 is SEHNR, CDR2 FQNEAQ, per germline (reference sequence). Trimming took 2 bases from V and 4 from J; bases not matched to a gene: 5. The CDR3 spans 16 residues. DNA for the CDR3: TGTGCCAGCAGCTTACCGCTAGCGGGAGGCCCAGATACGCAGTATTTT. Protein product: CASSLPLAGGPDTQYF.

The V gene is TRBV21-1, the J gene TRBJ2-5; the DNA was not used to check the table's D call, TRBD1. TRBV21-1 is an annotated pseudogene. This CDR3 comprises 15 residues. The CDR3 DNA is TGTGCCAGCAGCAAATACGAGGACAGGGGAAAGACCCAGTACTTC. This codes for CASSKYEDRGKTQYF.

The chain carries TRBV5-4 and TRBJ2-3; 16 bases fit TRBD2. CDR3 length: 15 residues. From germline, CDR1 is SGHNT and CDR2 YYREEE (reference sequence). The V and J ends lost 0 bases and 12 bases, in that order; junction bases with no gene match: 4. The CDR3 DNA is TGTGCCAGCAGCTTGGGTGGGACTAGCGGGAGGGTTCAGTATTTT. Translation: CASSLGGTSGRVQYF.

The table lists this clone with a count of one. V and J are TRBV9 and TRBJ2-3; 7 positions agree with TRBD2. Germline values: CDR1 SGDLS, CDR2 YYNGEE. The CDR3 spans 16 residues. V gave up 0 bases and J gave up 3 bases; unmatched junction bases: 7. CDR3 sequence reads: CASSVGAGEGTDTQYF. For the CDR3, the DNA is TGTGCCAGCAGCGTAGGGGCGGGAGAGGGGACAGATACGCAGTATTTT. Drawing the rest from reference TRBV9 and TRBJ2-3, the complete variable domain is DSGVTQTPKHLITATGQRVTLRCSPRSGDLSVYWYQQSLDQGLQFLIQYYNGEERAKGNILERFSAQQFPDLHSELNLSSLELGDSALYFCASSVGAGEGTDTQYFGPGTRLTVL.

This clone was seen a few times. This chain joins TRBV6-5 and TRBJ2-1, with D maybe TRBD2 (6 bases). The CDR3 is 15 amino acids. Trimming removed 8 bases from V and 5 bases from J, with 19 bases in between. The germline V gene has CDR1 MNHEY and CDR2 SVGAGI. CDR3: CASGTKRVGNNEQFF. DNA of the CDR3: TGTGCCAGCGGAACCAAGCGGGTAGGGAACAATGAGCAGTTCTTC.

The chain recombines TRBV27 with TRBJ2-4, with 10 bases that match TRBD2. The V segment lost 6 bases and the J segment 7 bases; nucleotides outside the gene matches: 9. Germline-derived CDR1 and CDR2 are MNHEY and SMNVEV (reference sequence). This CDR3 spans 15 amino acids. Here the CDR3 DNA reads TGTGCCAGCAGGACCTATCTAGCGGGAGATAACATTCAGTACTTC. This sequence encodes CASRTYLAGDNIQYF.

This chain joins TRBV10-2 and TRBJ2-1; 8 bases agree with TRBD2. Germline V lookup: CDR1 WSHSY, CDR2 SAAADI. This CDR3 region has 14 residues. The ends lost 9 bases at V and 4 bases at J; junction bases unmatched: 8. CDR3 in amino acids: CASVAGRGYNEQFF. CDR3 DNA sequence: TGCGCCAGTGTGGCCGGGAGGGGGTACAATGAGCAGTTCTTC.

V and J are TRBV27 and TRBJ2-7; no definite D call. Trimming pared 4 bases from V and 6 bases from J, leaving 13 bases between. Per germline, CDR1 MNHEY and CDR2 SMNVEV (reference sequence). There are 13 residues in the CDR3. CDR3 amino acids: CASSSTATGEQYF. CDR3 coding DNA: TGTGCCAGCAGTTCTACCGCTACGGGCGAGCAGTACTTC.

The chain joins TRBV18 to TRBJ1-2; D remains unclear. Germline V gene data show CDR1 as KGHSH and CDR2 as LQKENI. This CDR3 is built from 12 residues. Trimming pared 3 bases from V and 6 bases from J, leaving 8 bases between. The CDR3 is CASSPNQNGYTF. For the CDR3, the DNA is TGTGCCAGCTCACCGAATCAGAATGGCTACACCTTC.

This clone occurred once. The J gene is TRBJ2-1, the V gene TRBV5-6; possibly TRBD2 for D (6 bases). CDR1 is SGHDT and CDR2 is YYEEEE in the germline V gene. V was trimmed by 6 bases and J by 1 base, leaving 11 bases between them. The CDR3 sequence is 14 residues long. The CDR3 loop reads CASIRRGSYNEQFF. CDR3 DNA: TGTGCCAGCATCCGGAGGGGTTCCTACAATGAGCAGTTCTTC.

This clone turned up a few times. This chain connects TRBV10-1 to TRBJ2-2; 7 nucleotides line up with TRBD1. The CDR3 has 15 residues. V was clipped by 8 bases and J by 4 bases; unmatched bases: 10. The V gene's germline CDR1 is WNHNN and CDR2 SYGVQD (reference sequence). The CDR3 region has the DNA TGCGCCAGCCGCCTTACCGGGACAGTCACCGGGGAGCTGTTTTTT. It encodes CASRLTGTVTGELFF.

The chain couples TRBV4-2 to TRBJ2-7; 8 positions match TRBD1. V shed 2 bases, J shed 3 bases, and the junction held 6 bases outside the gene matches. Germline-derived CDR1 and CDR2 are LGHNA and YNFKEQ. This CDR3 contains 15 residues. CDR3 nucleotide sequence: TGTGCCAGCAGCCAATTAGGACAGGGTCTCTACGAGCAGTACTTC. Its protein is CASSQLGQGLYEQYF.

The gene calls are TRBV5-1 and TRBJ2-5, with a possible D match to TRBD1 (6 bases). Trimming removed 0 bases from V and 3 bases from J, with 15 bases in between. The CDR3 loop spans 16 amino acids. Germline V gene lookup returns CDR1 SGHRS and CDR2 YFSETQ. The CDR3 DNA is TGCGCCAGCAGCTTGGGTGGGGTAGGGGGAGAAGAGACCCAGTACTTC. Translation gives CASSLGGVGGEETQYF.

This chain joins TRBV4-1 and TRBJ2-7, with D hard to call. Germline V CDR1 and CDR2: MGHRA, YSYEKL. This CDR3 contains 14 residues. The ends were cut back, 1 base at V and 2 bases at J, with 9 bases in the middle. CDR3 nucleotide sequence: TGCGCCAGCAGCCAAGGAGGATTACCCTACGAGCAGTACTTC. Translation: CASSQGGLPYEQYF.

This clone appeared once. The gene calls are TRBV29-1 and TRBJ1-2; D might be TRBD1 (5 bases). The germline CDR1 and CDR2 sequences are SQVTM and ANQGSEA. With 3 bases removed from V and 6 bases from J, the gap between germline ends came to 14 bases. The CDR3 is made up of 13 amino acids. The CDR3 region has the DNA TGCAGCGTTGAGTCCCAGGGCGAAAATGGCTACACCTTC. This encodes CSVESQGENGYTF.

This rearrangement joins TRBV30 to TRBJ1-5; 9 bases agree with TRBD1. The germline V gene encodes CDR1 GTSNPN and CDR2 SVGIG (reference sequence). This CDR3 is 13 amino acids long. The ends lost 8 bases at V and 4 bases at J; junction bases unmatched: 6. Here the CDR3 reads CALDRGENQPQHF. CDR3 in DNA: TGTGCCCTCGACAGGGGGGAGAATCAGCCCCAGCATTTT. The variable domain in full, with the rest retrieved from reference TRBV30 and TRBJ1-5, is SQTIHQWPATLVQPVGSPLSLECTVEGTSNPNLYWYRQAAGRGLQLLFYSVGIGQISSEVPQNLSASRPQDRQFILSSKKLLLSDSGFYLCALDRGENQPQHFGDGTRLSIL.

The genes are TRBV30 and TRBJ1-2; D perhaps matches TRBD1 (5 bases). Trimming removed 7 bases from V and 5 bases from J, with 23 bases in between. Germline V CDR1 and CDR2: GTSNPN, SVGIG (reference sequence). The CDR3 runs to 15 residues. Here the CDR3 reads CASAIGHGGSYGYTF. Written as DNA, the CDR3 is TGTGCCTCGGCGATAGGACACGGGGGTAGTTATGGCTACACCTTC.